Below are 17 T cell receptor beta chains sequenced from a single sample in a study of tumor-infiltrating lymphocytes in primary liver carcinoma. From roughly 470 ng total RNA, TCR beta cDNA was generated with a primer in the constant region. ARM-PCR, slightly modified, supplied the TCR beta libraries through three nested multiplex PCR rounds. TRBV1-TRBV30 forward and Cbeta reverse primers drove the first two roughly 10-cycle rounds. TCRdb reprocessed the multiplex PCR reads with MiXCR, giving one entry per CDR3 protein. The sample has 48,000 or so distinct CDR3 sequences; around three quarters are singletons. Total RNA and DNA came together from around 20-30 mg of bulk tissue without cell sorting. Sample: liver tumor tissue from sampling region 3. Subset in this sample: tumor region T3, left-lateral pole. The receptors were sampled from a man in his forties with primary liver carcinoma and hepatitis B virus infection.

Many counts were recorded for this clonotype. V and J are TRBV20-1 and TRBJ2-5; 9 bases are shared with TRBD2. Per germline, CDR1 DFQATT and CDR2 SNEGSKA (reference sequence). V lost 5 bases, J lost 1 base, and 2 bases stayed unmatched. This CDR3 spans 13 amino acids. The DNA of the CDR3 is TGCAGTGCTGCACTAGCGGGCCAAGAGACCCAGTACTTC. The encoded protein is CSAALAGQETQYF.

This rearrangement joins TRBV5-1 to TRBJ2-1; TRBD2 matches 11 bases. Trimming cost V 5 bases and J 2 bases; bases outside gene matches: 3. CDR3 length equals 15 residues. CDR1 and CDR2 (germline): SGHRS, YFSETQ. The CDR3 DNA reads TGCGCCAGCAGTCAACTAGCGGGGGCCTACAATGAGCAGTTCTTC. This codes for CASSQLAGAYNEQFF.

Points on this clonotype: A read error may explain this, as a much larger clone is one base away. This chain joins TRBV24-1 and TRBJ2-1, with 8 bases that match TRBD1. Germline CDR1 is KGHDR and CDR2 is SFDVKD. This CDR3 contains 16 residues. The CDR3 protein is CPTSDFQRTGSDEQFF. The CDR3 DNA reads TGTCCCACCAGTGATTTTCAACGGACAGGGAGCGATGAGCAGTTCTTC.

Worth noting for this clonotype: The junction differs from germline at one of its ends, possibly a read error. The chain employs TRBV11-1 and TRBJ2-7, with D possibly being TRBD1 (5 bases). CDR1 SGHAT and CDR2 FQDESV come from the germline V gene (reference sequence). The CDR3 has 13 residues. The DNA for the CDR3 is TGTGCCAGCAGCCTCCAGGGATTTAACGAGCAATACTTC. The encoded protein is CASSLQGFNEQYF.

By sample fraction, this clonotype is medium-sized (0.01 to 0.1%). The CDR3 coding sequence is TGCAGCGTTGCTACAAACACCGGGGAGCTGTTTTTT. It is translated as CSVATNTGELFF. The rearrangement uses TRBV29-1 and TRBJ2-2; D unclear. The CDR3 contains 12 residues. Germline CDR1 and CDR2: SQVTM and ANQGSEA. V dropped 4 bases and J dropped 2 bases, with 5 bases sitting between them.

This clonotype was detected only once. V and J are TRBV20-1 and TRBJ2-3, with D unresolved. The germline V gene has CDR1 DFQATT and CDR2 SNEGSKA (reference sequence). V lost 0 bases and J 4 bases, leaving 11 bases between the germline ends. CDR3 size: 14 residues. CDR3 nucleotide sequence: TGCAGTGCTAGAGATCAAATTATAGCAGATACGCAGTATTTT. This translates into CSARDQIIADTQYF.

With respect to this clonotype: A junction end diverges from the germline sequence, so it may reflect a read error. The V gene is TRBV12-3 or TRBV12-4, the J gene TRBJ2-3; 9 positions match TRBD1. This CDR3 has 19 residues. The CDR3 DNA reads TGTGCCGGCAGTTTCCCCCCCTCAACAGGGGGCCCTAGTACAGATACGCAGTATTTT. It codes for CAGSFPPSTGGPSTDTQYF.

By share, this clonotype ranks as medium-sized. The J gene is TRBJ1-1, the V gene TRBV12-3 or TRBV12-4; TRBD1 agrees at 7 bases. Trimming took 5 bases from V and 5 from J; bases not matched to a gene: 5. The CDR3 is 13 residues long. The CDR3 sequence: CASSVTGLTEAFF. CDR3 nucleotide sequence: TGTGCCAGCAGTGTGACAGGGTTGACTGAAGCTTTCTTT.

The V call is TRBV7-9, the J call TRBJ1-2; D remains ambiguous. From germline, CDR1 is SEHNR and CDR2 FQNEAQ (reference sequence). CDR3 size: 13 residues. V lost 11 bases, J lost 3 bases, and 16 bases lay in between. The CDR3: CAPYHPGDYGYTF. The CDR3 DNA follows: TGTGCCCCCTATCACCCCGGGGACTATGGCTACACCTTC.

This clonotype qualifies as medium-sized (0.01 to 0.1%). The chain carries TRBV29-1 and TRBJ2-7; TRBD1 agrees at 9 bases. With V trimmed by 4 bases and J by 4 bases, 5 bases remained unmatched. CDR3 size: 13 residues. CDR1 and CDR2 from the germline V gene are SQVTM and ANQGSEA. The CDR3 DNA is TGCAGCGTTGGGGGACAGGGTTCATACGAGCAGTACTTC. This codes for CSVGGQGSYEQYF.

As for this clonotype: At one boundary the junction diverges from the germline segment, which might be a read error. The chain is built from TRBV6-2 or TRBV6-3 and TRBJ2-1; D not resolved. This CDR3 spans 12 amino acids. Germline loops: CDR1 MNHEY, CDR2 SVGEGT. This CDR3 reads CASSCSRNEQSF. Written as DNA, the CDR3 is TGTGCCAGCAGTTGCTCTCGAAATGAGCAGTCCTTC.

A note on this clonotype: The germline gene is not matched at one end of the junction; a read error may be the cause. V usage is TRBV11-2 and J usage is TRBJ2-5; D possibly corresponds to TRBD1 (6 bases). This CDR3 has 17 amino acids. CDR1 SGHAT and CDR2 FQNNGV come from the germline V gene. In nucleotides, the CDR3 is TGTGCCAGCAGCTTAGTCAGTGGGGGCAGTAGGCAGGAGACCCAGCACTTC. Translation gives CASSLVSGGSRQETQHF.

This clonotype occurred many times. The chain joins TRBV5-5 to TRBJ1-5; no firm D call. V gave up 0 bases and J gave up 0 bases, with 10 bases separating them. CDR1 is SGHKS, CDR2 YYEKEE, per germline (reference sequence). The CDR3 is made up of 16 amino acids. The CDR3 protein is CASSLDPHGSNQPQHF. CDR3 DNA: TGTGCCAGCAGCTTGGACCCCCACGGTAGCAATCAGCCCCAGCATTTT.

The rearrangement links TRBV11-2 to TRBJ2-3, with 9 bases fitting TRBD2. Germline CDR1 reads SGHAT; CDR2 reads FQNNGV. This CDR3 has 16 amino acids. The ends lost 5 bases at V and 12 bases at J; junction bases unmatched: 18. The CDR3 DNA reads as TGTGCCAGCAGCCCCCCGACTAGCGGCAGCAGAGATATTCAGTATTTT. Its protein product is CASSPPTSGSRDIQYF.

The chain couples TRBV11-2 to TRBJ2-2; D is tentatively TRBD1 or TRBD2 (5 bases each). Looked up from germline, CDR1 is SGHAT and CDR2 is FQNNGV. V was shortened by 10 bases and J by 13 bases, with 28 bases between the two germline ends. The CDR3 covers 15 residues. The CDR3 DNA reads TGTGCCAACATCTTAGTCGGACGGGGCACCCGGGGGCTGTTTTTT. Its protein is CANILVGRGTRGLFF.

Note on this clonotype: An end of the junction differs from the germline gene, which may be a read error. The chain is built from TRBV11-2 and TRBJ2-1, with D possibly matching TRBD2 (5 bases). The CDR3 spans 18 residues. Germline lookup yields CDR1 SGHAT and CDR2 FQNNGV. Here the CDR3 DNA reads TGTGCCAGCGGCTTTGGCCCTAGGAGGACCGGGTGTTACAAAGAGCAGTTCTTC. Translation gives CASGFGPRRTGCYKEQFF. Based on the CDR3 plus reference TRBV11-2 and TRBJ2-1, the full variable domain is EAGVAQSPRYKIIEKRQSVAFWCNPISGHATLYWYQQILGQGPKLLIQFQNNGVVDDSQLPKDRFSAERLKGVDSTLKIQPAKLEDSAVYLCASGFGPRRTGCYKEQFFGPGTRLTVL.

This clonotype was seen ten or more times. The rearrangement links TRBV2 to TRBJ1-2, with TRBD1 matching over 11 bases. Germline CDR1 and CDR2: SNHLY and FYNNEI. J gave up 7 bases and V 1 base, and 2 bases lay outside the gene matches. The CDR3 contains 14 residues. Here the CDR3 reads CASSEEDRGPGYTF. The CDR3 DNA reads as TGTGCCAGCAGTGAAGAGGACAGGGGGCCTGGCTACACCTTC.